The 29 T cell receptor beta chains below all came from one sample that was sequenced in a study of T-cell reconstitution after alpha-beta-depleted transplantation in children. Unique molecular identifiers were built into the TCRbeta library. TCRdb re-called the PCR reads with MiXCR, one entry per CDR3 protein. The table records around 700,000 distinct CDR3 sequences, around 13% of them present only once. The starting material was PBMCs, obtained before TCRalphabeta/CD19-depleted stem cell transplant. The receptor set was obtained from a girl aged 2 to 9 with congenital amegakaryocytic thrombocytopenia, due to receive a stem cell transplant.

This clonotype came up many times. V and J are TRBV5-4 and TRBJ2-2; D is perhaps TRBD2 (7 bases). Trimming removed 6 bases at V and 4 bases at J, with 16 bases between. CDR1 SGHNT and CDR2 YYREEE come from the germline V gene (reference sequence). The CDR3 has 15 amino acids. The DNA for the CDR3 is TGTGCCAGCAACAACGGGGGGCTGGGCACCGGGGAGCTGTTTTTT. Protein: CASNNGGLGTGELFF.

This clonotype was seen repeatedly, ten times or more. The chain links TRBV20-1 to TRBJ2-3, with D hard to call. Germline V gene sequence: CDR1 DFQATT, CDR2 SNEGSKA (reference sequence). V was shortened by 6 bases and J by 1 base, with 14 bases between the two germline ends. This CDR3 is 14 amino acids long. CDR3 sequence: CSAPSVGRTDTQYF. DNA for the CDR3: TGCAGTGCCCCTTCCGTCGGGCGCACAGATACGCAGTATTTT.

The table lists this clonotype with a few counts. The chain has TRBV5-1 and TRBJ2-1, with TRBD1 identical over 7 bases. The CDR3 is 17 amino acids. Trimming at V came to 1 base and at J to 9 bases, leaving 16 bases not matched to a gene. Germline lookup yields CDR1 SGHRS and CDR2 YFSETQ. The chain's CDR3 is CASSLKLGQGEGFEQFF. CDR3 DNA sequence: TGCGCCAGCAGCTTGAAGCTTGGGCAGGGGGAAGGGTTTGAGCAGTTCTTC.

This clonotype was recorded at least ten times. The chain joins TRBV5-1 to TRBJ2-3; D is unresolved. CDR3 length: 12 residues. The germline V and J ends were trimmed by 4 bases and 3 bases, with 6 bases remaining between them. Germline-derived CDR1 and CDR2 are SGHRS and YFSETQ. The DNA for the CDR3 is TGCGCCAGCAGCGCCTTGACAGATACGCAGTATTTT. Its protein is CASSALTDTQYF.

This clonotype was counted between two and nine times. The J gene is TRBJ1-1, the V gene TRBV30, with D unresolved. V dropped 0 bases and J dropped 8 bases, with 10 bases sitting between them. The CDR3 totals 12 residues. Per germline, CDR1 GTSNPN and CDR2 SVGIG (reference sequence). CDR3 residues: CAWSVIVGEAFF. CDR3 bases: TGTGCCTGGAGTGTAATTGTCGGGGAAGCTTTCTTT.

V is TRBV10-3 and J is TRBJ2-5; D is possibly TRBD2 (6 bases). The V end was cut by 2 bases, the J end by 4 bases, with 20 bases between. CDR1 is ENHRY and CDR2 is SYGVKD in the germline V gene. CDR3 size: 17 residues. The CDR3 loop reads CAISEHVVGGLAETQYF. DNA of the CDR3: TGTGCCATCAGTGAGCATGTCGTGGGAGGCCTTGCAGAGACCCAGTACTTC.

DNA of the CDR3: TGCAGCGTTGAATGGGCTAGCGGGAGTCACACCGGGGAGCTGTTTTTT. As protein: CSVEWASGSHTGELFF. This sequence joins TRBV29-1 and TRBJ2-2; 10 bases match TRBD2. The CDR3 spans 16 residues. Germline V gene lookup returns CDR1 SQVTM and CDR2 ANQGSEA. The V and J ends lost 2 bases and 3 bases, in that order; junction bases with no gene match: 6.

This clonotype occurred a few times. CDR3 nucleotide sequence: TGCGCCAGCAGCTTGGGCAGGGGGCTTGGAGATACGCAGTATTTT. It specifies CASSLGRGLGDTQYF. This sequence joins TRBV5-1 and TRBJ2-3, with TRBD1 identical over 8 bases. CDR1 and CDR2 (germline): SGHRS, YFSETQ. This CDR3 comprises 15 residues. After removal of 0 bases from V and 5 bases from J, the junction contained 5 bases not matched to a gene.

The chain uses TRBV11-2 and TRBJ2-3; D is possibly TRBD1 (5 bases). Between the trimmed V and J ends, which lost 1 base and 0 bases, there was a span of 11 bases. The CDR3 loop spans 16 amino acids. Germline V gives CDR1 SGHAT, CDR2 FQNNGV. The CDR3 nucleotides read TGTGCCAGCAGCTTAGGGGGCTATATTAGCACAGATACGCAGTATTTT. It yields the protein CASSLGGYISTDTQYF.

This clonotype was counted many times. CDR3 sequence (DNA): TGTGCCAGCAGACCGGGACTGGGCACAGATACGCAGTATTTT. Translation gives CASRPGLGTDTQYF. This chain joins TRBV12-3 or TRBV12-4 and TRBJ2-3; D is possibly TRBD2 (6 bases). V lost 6 bases and J lost 1, with 11 bases in between. The CDR3 length is 14 residues.

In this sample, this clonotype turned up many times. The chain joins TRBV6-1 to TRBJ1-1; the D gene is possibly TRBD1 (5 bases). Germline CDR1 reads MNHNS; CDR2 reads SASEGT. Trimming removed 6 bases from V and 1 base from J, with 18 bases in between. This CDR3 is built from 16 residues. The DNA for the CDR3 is TGTGCCAGCAGATTGTTCACAGGACCGGGGAACACTGAAGCTTTCTTT. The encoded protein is CASRLFTGPGNTEAFF.

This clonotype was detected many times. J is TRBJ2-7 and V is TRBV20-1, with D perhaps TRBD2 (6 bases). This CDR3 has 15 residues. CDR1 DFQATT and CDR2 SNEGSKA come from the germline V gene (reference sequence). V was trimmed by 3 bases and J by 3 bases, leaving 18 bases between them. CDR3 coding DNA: TGCAGTGCTAGGGGCACTAGCATTCAAAGCTACGAGCAGTACTTC. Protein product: CSARGTSIQSYEQYF.

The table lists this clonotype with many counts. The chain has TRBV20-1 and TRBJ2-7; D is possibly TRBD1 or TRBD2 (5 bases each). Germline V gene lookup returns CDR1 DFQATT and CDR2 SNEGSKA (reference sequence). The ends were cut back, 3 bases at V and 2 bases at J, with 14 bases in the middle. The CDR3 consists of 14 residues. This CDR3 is CSASRSGRAYEQYF. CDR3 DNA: TGCAGTGCTAGTCGGAGCGGCAGGGCCTACGAGCAGTACTTC.

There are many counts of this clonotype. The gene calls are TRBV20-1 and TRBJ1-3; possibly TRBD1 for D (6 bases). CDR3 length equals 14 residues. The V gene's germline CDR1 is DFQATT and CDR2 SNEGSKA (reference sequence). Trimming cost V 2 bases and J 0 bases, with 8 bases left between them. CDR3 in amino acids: CSARTRGSGNTIYF. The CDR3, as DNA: TGCAGTGCTAGAACCAGGGGCTCTGGAAACACCATATATTTT.

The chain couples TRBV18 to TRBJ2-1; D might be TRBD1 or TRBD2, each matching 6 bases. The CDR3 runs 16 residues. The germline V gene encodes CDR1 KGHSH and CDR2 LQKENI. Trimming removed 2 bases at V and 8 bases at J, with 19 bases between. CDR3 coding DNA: TGTGCCAGCTCACCAATTGGTCATAGGGGGGAAGATGAGCAGTTCTTC. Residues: CASSPIGHRGEDEQFF.

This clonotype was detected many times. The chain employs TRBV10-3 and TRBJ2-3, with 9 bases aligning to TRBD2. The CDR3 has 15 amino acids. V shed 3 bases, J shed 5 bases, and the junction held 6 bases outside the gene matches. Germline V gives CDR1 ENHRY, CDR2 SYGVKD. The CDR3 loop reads CAISEQIAGEDTQYF. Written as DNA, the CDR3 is TGTGCCATCAGTGAACAAATAGCGGGGGAAGATACGCAGTATTTT.

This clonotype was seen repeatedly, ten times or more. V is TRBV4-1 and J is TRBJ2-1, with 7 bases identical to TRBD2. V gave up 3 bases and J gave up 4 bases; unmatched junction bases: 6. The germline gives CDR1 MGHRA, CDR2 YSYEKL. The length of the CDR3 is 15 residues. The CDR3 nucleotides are TGCGCCAGCAGCCATGGTCTAGCGGCTTACAATGAGCAGTTCTTC. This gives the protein CASSHGLAAYNEQFF.

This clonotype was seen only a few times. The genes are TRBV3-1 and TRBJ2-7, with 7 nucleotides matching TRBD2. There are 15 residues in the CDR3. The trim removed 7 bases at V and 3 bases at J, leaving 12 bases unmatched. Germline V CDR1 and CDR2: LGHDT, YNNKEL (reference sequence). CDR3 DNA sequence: TGTGCCAGCACCCCGGGACTAACCCTTCGCTACGAGCAGTACTTC. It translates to CASTPGLTLRYEQYF.

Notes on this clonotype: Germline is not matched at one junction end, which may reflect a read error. CDR3 nucleotide sequence: TGTGCCAGCAGCCCTAGCCGGGGACAGGGGATCTTC. It codes for CASSPSRGQGIF. V and J are TRBV7-8 and TRBJ2-1, with TRBD1 matching 10 bases. There are 12 residues in the CDR3. CDR1 SGHVS and CDR2 FQNEAQ come from the germline V gene. Variable domain in full (rest from reference TRBV7-8 and TRBJ2-1): GAGVSQSPRYKVAKRGQDVALRCDPISGHVSLFWYQQALGQGPEFLTYFQNEAQLDKSGLPSDRFFAERPEGSVSTLKIQRTQQEDSAVYLCASSPSRGQGIFGPGTRLTVL.

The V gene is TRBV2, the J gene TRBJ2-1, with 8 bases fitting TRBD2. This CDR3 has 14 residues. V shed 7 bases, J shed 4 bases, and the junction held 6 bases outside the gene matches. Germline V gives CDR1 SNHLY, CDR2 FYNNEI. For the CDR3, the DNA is TGTGCCAGCAATGCGGGAGGAGGGTACAATGAGCAGTTCTTC. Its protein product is CASNAGGGYNEQFF.

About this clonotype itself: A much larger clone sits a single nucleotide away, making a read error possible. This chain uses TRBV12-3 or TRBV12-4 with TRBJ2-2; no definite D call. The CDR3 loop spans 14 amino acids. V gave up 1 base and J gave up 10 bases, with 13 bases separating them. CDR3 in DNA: TGTGCCAGCAGTTTAGGTCATGTTGCGGAGGAGCTGTTTTTT. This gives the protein CASSLGHVAEELFF.

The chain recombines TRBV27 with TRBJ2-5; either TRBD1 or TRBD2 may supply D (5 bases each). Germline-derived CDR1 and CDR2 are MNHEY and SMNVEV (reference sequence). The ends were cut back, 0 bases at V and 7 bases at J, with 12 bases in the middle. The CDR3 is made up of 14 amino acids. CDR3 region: CASSLSGDGVTQYF. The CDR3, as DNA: TGTGCCAGCAGTTTATCGGGGGATGGTGTGACCCAGTACTTC.

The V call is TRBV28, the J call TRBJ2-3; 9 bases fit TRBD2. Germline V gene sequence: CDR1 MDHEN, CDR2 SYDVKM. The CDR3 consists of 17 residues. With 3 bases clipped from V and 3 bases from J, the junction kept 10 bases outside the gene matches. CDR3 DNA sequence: TGTGCCAGCAGTTTCAGCCTAGCGGGATACGAGACAGATACGCAGTATTTT. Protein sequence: CASSFSLAGYETDTQYF.

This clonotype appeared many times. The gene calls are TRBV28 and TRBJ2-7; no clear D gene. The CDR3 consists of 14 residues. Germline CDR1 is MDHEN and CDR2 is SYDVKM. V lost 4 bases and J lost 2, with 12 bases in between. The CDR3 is CASSSPTETYEQYF. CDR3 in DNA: TGTGCCAGCAGTTCCCCGACGGAAACCTACGAGCAGTACTTC.

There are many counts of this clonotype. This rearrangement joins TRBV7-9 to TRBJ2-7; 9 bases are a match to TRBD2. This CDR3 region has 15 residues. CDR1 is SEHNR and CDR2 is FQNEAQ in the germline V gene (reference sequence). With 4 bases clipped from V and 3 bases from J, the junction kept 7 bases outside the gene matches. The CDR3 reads CASSSPGLAFYEQYF. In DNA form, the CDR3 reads TGTGCCAGCAGCTCACCGGGACTAGCTTTCTACGAGCAGTACTTC.

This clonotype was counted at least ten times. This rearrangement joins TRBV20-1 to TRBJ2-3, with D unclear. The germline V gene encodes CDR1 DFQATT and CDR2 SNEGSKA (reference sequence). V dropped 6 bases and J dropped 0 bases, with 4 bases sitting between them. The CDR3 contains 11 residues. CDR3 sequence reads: CSAESTDTQYF. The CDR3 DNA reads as TGCAGTGCCGAGAGCACAGATACGCAGTATTTT.

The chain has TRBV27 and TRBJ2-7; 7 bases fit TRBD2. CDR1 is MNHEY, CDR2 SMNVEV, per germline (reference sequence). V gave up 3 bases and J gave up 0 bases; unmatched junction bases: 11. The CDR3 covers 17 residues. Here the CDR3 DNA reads TGTGCCAGCAGTTTGGGTCGAGCGGGGACCAGCTCCTACGAGCAGTACTTC. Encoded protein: CASSLGRAGTSSYEQYF.

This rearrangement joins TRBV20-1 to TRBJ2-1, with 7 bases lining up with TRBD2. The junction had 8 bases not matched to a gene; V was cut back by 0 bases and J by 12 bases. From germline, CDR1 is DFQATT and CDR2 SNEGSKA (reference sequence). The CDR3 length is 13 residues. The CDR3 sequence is CSARDEGSGMQFF. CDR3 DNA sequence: TGCAGTGCTAGAGATGAGGGGAGCGGGATGCAGTTCTTC.

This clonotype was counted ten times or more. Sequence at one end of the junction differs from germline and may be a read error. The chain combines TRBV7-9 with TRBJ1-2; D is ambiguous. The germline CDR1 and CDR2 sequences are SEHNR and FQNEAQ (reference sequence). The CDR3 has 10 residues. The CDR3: CASSLSGPSF. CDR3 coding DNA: TGTGCCAGCAGCTTATCCGGTCCCTCCTTC.